This T cell receptor (beta chain) is drawn from a study of regulatory T cells. Study-wide results and caveats: CD3G-deficient patients' regulatory T cells showed reduced Shannon diversity versus autologous conventional CD4+ and control regulatory cells. In patients, unique TRB V-J pairs were restricted and V/J usage skewed, especially in Tregs.

A remark on this clone: Its antigen is not identified.

Patients, 2 to 39 years old, had expanded memory T-cell proportions. J lost 11 bases, V lost 3 bases, and 7 bases had no gene match. Germline CDR1 MDHEN, CDR2 SYDVKM. The CDR3 is made up of 13 amino acids. The PCR used 52 TRBV and 13 TRBJ primers. TCRdb keeps only in-frame clones here, not all; method: immunoSEQ multiplex PCR. This table has 5,000 to 6,500 clones, more than 80% appearing once. The chain carries TRBV28 and TRBJ2-1, with 7 bases identical to TRBD2. The receptor was isolated from a young adult with CD3G deficiency. Input material: CD4+ Tregs sorted from blood. Here the CDR3 DNA reads TGTGCCAGCAGTTTGGGGAGGGGAGGAAAGCAGTTCTTC. Translating gives CASSLGRGGKQFF.